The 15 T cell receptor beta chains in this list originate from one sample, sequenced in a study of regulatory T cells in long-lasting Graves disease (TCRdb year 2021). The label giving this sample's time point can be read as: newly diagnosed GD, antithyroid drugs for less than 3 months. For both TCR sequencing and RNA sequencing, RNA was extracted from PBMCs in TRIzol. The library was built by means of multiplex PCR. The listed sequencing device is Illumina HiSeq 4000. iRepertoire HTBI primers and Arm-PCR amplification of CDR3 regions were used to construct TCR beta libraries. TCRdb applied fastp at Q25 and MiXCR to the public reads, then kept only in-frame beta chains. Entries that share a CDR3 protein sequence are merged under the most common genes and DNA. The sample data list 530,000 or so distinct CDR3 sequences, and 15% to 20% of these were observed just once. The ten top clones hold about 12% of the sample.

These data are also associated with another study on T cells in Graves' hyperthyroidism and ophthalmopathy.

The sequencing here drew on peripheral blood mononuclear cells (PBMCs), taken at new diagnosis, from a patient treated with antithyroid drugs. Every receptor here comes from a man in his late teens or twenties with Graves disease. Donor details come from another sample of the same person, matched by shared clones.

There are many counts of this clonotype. The CDR3 reads CSATKGDLGSEPQHF. The CDR3 DNA is TGCAGTGCTACTAAGGGGGACCTCGGGAGCGAGCCCCAGCATTTT. This chain connects TRBV20-1 to TRBJ1-5, with D possibly TRBD1 on 6 matching bases. Trimming shortened V by 4 bases and J by 8 bases, and 21 bases separated the two germline ends. This CDR3 has 15 residues. Germline values: CDR1 DFQATT, CDR2 SNEGSKA (reference sequence).

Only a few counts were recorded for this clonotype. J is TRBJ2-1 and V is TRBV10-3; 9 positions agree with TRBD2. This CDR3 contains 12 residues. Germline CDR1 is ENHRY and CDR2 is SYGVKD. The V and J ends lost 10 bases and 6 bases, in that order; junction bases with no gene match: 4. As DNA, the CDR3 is TGTGCCACCTTAGCGGGAGTCAATGAGCAGTTCTTC. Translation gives CATLAGVNEQFF.

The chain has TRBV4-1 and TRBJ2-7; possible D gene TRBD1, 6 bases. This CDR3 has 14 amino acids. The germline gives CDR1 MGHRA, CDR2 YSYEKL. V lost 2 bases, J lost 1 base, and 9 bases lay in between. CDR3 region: CASSQRQESYEQYF. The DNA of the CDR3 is TGCGCCAGCAGCCAAAGACAGGAATCCTACGAGCAGTACTTC.

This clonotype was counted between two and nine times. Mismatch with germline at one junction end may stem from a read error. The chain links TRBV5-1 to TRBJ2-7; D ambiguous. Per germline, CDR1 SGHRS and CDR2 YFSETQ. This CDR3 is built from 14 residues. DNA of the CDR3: TGCGCCAGCGGCTTGAGAAGAGAGGACTACGAGCAGTACTTC. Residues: CASGLRREDYEQYF.

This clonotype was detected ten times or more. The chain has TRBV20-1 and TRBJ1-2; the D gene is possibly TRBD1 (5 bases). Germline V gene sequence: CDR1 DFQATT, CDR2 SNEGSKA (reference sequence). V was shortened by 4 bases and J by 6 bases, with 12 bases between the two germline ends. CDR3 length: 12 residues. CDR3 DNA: TGCAGTGCTATGAGGGGTGGTGATGGCTACACCTTC. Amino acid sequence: CSAMRGGDGYTF.

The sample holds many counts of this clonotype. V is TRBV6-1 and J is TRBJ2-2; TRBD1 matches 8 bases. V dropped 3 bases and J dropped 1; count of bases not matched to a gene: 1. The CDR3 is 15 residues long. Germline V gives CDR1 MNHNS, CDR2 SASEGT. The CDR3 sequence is CASSDGTGNTGELFF. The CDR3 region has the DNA TGTGCCAGCAGTGACGGGACAGGGAACACCGGGGAGCTGTTTTTT.

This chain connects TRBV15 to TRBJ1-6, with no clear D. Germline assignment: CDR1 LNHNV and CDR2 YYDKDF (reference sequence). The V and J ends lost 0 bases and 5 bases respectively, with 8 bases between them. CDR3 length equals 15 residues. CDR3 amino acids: CATSRDRMDNSPLHF. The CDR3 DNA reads TGTGCCACCAGCAGAGACCGTATGGATAATTCACCCCTCCACTTT.

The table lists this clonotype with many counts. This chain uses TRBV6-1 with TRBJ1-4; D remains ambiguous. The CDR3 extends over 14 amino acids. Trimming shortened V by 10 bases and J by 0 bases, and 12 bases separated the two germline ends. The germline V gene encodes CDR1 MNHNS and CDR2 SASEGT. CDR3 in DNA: TGTGCCACCTATAGGGAGGCAACTAATGAAAAACTGTTTTTT. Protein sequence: CATYREATNEKLFF.

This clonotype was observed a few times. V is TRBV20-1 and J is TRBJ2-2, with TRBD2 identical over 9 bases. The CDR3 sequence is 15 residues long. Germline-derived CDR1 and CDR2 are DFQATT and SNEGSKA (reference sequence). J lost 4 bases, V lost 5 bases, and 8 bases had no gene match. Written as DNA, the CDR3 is TGCAGTGCTGACCGACTAGCGGAGACCACCGGGGAGCTGTTTTTT. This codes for CSADRLAETTGELFF.

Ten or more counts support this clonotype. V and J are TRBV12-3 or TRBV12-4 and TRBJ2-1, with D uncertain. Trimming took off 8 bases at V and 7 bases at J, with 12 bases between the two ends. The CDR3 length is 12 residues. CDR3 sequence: CASGPRYNEQFF. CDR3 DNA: TGTGCCAGCGGACCCAGGTATAATGAGCAGTTCTTC.

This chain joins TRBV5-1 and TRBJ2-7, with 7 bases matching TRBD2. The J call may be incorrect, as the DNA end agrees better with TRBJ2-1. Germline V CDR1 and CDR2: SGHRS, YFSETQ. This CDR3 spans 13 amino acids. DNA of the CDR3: TGCGCCAGCAGCTTGGGGACTAGAAGTGAGCAGTTCTTC. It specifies CASSLGTRSEQFF.

The CDR3, as DNA: TGTGCCAGCAGTTTAGTCTGGTCTCGCGGGTCCTATGGCTACACCTTC. This codes for CASSLVWSRGSYGYTF. This sequence joins TRBV12-3 or TRBV12-4 and TRBJ1-2; D remains unclear. V dropped 1 base and J dropped 4 bases, with 16 bases sitting between them. This CDR3 is built from 16 residues.

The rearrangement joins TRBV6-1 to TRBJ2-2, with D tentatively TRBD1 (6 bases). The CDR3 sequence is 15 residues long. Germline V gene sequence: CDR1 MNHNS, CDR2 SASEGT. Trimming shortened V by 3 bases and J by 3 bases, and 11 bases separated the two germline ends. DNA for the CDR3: TGTGCCAGCAGTGACAGGGGCGGAGACACCGGGGAGCTGTTTTTT. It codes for CASSDRGGDTGELFF.

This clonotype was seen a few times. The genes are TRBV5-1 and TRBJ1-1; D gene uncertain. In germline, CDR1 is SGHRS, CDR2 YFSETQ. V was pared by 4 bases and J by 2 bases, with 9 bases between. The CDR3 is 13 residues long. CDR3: CASSPAFNTEAFF. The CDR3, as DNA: TGCGCCAGCAGCCCCGCTTTTAACACTGAAGCTTTCTTT.

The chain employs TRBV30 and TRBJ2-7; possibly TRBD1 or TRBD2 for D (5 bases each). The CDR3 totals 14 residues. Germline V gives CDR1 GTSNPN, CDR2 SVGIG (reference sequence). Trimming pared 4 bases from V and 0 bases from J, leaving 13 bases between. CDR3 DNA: TGTGCCTGGAAACCTGCAGGGAGCTCCTACGAGCAGTACTTC. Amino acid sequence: CAWKPAGSSYEQYF.